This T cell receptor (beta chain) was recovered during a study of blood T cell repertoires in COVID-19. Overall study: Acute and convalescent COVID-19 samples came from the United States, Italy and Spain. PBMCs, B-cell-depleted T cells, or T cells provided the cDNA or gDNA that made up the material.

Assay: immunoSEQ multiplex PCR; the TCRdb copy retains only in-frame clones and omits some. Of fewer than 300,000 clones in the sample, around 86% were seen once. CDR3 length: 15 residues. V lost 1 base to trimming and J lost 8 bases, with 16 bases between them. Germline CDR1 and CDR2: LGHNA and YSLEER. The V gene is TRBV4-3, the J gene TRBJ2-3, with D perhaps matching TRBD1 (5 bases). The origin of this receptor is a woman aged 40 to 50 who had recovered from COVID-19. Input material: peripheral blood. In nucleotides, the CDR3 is TGCGCCAGCAGCCAAGCCTTGGGGCAAACGGGTACGCAGTATTTT. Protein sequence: CASSQALGQTGTQYF.